The 5 T cell receptor beta chains presented below share a single source sample, sequenced in a study of Ad26.COV2.S vaccination and SARS-CoV-2 variants. Treatment described: roughly 20 received Ad26.COV2.S at low or high dose, single or two shots; roughly 5 received placebo; per-sample allocation not given. Following the first vaccine or placebo injection, samples were taken on day 63. Clones were read by immunoSEQ multiplex PCR, and TCRdb kept only the in-frame ones, dropping some. This table has roughly 510,000 clones, 87% appearing once. Sequencing used peripheral blood, obtained in a trial of Ad26.COV2.S vaccine versus placebo. The receptor set was obtained from a person aged 18 to 59 who received the Ad26.COV2.S COVID-19 vaccine or a placebo.

The chain joins TRBV19 to TRBJ1-3; D remains ambiguous. V lost 6 bases to trimming and J lost 0 bases, with 12 bases between them. The CDR3 has 15 residues. CDR1 and CDR2 (germline): LNHDA, SQIVND (reference sequence). CDR3 in amino acids: CASRKAGSSGNTIYF. The CDR3 DNA sequence: TGTGCCAGTAGAAAGGCAGGAAGCTCTGGAAACACCATATATTTT.

In the case of this clone: The identical CDR3 is also encoded by other nucleotide sequences in the sample. This rearrangement joins TRBV30 to TRBJ2-7; D not certain. The ends were cut back, 2 bases at V and 4 bases at J, with 9 bases in the middle. The germline V gene encodes CDR1 GTSNPN and CDR2 SVGIG (reference sequence). CDR3 length: 12 amino acids. CDR3 in DNA: TGTGCCTGGAGTCCCCCTAGTTACGAGCAGTACTTC. Amino acid sequence: CAWSPPSYEQYF.

The J gene is TRBJ2-2, the V gene TRBV6-2 or TRBV6-3; D gene unclear. CDR3 length: 12 residues. Germline CDR1 is MNHEY and CDR2 is SVGEGT. V was trimmed by 4 bases and J by 8 bases, leaving 8 bases between them. For the CDR3, the DNA is TGTGCCAGCAGTTCCTTGGGTGGGGAGCTGTTTTTT. It is translated as CASSSLGGELFF.

V usage is TRBV27 and J usage is TRBJ2-1; D might be TRBD1 or TRBD2, each matching 5 bases. CDR1 is MNHEY, CDR2 SMNVEV, per germline (reference sequence). V dropped 5 bases and J dropped 8 bases, with 22 bases sitting between them. CDR3 length: 16 residues. DNA for the CDR3: TGTGCCAGCAGTCCCACCCCAAAACCCCGGGGCGATGAGCAGTTCTTC. As protein: CASSPTPKPRGDEQFF.

The chain recombines TRBV30 with TRBJ1-4, with a tentative D call TRBD1 (6 bases). The germline V and J ends were trimmed by 4 bases and 4 bases, with 7 bases remaining between them. The germline V gene encodes CDR1 GTSNPN and CDR2 SVGIG (reference sequence). The CDR3 loop spans 12 amino acids. The CDR3 loop reads CAWTRGNEKLFF. The DNA for the CDR3 is TGTGCCTGGACCAGGGGTAATGAAAAACTGTTTTTT.